These 4 T cell receptor beta chains originate from one sample sequenced in a study of T cell responses to AZD1222 COVID-19 vaccine. The data were produced by immunoSEQ multiplex PCR, yet TCRdb's version contains in-frame clones alone and is incomplete. The sample records some 150,000 clones, about 87% being singletons. Here the sequenced sample was peripheral blood, taken 28 days after the second AZD1222 dose. These TCRs come from an adult who received the AZD1222 COVID-19 vaccine.

Remarks on this clone: Different DNA sequences within this sample yield the same CDR3. The rearrangement joins TRBV10-2 to TRBJ2-7, with D unclear. This CDR3 has 11 residues. V shed 3 bases and J shed 4 bases, with 4 bases lying between them. Germline loops: CDR1 WSHSY, CDR2 SAAADI. CDR3 residues: CASSEKYEQYF. CDR3 bases: TGCGCCAGCAGTGAAAAATACGAGCAGTACTTC.

V is TRBV7-6 and J is TRBJ1-6, with D possibly TRBD1 on 5 matching bases. The ends were cut back, 2 bases at V and 8 bases at J, with 10 bases in the middle. Germline-derived CDR1 and CDR2 are SGHVS and FNYEAQ. The CDR3 runs to 14 residues. The CDR3 sequence is CASSLRDGYSPLHF. The CDR3 region has the DNA TGTGCCAGCAGCTTAAGGGACGGCTATTCACCCCTCCACTTT.

This clone was observed a few times. The rearrangement links TRBV14 to TRBJ1-4; 9 bases are a match to TRBD1. Trimming removed 2 bases from V and 1 base from J; junction bases left unmatched: 2. Germline V lookup: CDR1 SGHDN, CDR2 FVKESK. This CDR3 comprises 16 residues. The CDR3 protein is CASSQPDRGTNEKLFF. DNA for the CDR3: TGTGCCAGCAGCCAACCGGACAGGGGAACTAATGAAAAACTGTTTTTT.

V usage is TRBV5-1 and J usage is TRBJ2-7; maybe TRBD2 (5 bases). The CDR3 totals 13 residues. The V end lost 4 bases, the J end lost 7 bases, and 15 bases lay between the germline ends. Per germline, CDR1 SGHRS and CDR2 YFSETQ. The CDR3: CASSEFGVGEQYF. The CDR3 DNA sequence: TGCGCCAGCAGCGAGTTCGGGGTCGGGGAGCAGTACTTC. Complete variable domain (other parts from reference TRBV5-1 and TRBJ2-7): KAGVTQTPRYLIKTRGQQVTLSCSPISGHRSVSWYQQTPGQGLQFLFEYFSETQRNKGNFPGRFSGRQFSNSRSEMNVSTLELGDSALYLCASSEFGVGEQYFGPGTRLTVT.